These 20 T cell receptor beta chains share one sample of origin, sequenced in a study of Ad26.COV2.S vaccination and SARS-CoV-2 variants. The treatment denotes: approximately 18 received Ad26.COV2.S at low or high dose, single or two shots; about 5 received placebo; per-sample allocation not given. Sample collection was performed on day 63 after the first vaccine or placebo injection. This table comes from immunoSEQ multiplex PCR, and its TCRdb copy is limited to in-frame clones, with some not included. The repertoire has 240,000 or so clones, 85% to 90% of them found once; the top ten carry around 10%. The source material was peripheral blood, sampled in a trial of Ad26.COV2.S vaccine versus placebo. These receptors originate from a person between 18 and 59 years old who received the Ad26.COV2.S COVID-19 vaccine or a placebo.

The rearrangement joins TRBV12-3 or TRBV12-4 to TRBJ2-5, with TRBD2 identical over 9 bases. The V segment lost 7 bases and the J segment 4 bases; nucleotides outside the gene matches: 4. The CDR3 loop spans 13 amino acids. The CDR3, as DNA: TGTGCCAGCAACCGGCGGGAGGGAGAGACCCAGTACTTC. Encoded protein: CASNRREGETQYF.

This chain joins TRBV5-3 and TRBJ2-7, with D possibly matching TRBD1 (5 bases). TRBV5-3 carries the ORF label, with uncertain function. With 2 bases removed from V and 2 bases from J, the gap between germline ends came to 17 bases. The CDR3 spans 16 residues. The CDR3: CARSLNYWQGTYEQYF. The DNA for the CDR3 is TGTGCCAGAAGCTTAAATTATTGGCAGGGAACCTACGAGCAGTACTTC.

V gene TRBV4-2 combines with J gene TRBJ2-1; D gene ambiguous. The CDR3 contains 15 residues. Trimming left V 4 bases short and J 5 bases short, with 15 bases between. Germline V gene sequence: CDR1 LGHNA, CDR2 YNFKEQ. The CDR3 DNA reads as TGTGCCAGCAGCCTAGCAGAGGCCGGAGACAATGAGCAGTTCTTC. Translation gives CASSLAEAGDNEQFF.

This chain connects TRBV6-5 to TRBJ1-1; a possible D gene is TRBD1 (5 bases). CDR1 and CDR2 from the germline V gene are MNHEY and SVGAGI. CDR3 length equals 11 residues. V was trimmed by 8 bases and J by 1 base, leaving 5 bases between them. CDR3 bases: TGTGCCAGCGGACAGAACACTGAAGCTTTCTTT. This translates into CASGQNTEAFF.

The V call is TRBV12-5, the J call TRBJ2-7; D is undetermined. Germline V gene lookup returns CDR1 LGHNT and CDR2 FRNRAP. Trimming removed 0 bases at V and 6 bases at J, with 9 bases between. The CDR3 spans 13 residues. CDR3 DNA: TGTGCTAGTGGTTTGGTTCCCGGGTCCGAGCAGTACTTC. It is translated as CASGLVPGSEQYF.

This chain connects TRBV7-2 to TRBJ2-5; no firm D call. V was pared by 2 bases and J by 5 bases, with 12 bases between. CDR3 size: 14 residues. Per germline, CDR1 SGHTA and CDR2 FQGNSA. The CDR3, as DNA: TGTGCCAGCAGCTTATCCTCCGGCACTGAGACCCAGTACTTC. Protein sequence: CASSLSSGTETQYF.

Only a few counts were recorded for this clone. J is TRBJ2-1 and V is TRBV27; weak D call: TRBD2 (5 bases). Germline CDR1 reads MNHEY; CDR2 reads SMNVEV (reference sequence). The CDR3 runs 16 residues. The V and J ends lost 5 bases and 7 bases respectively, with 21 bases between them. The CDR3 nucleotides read TGTGCCAGCAGTCCGTCGGTTGCGCGGGTGAGGAATGAGCAGTTCTTC. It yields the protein CASSPSVARVRNEQFF.

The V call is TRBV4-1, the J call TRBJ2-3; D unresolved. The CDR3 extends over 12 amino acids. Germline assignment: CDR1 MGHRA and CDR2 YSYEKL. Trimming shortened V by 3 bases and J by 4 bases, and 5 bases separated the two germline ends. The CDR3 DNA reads TGCGCCAGCAGCCAGCCCTCAGATACGCAGTATTTT. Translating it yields CASSQPSDTQYF.

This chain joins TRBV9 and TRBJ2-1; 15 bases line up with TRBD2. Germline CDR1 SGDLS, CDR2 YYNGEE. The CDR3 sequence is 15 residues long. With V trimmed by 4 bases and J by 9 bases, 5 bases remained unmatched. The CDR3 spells CASSPRTSGGAEQFF. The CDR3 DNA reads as TGTGCCAGCAGCCCAAGGACTAGCGGGGGGGCTGAGCAGTTCTTC.

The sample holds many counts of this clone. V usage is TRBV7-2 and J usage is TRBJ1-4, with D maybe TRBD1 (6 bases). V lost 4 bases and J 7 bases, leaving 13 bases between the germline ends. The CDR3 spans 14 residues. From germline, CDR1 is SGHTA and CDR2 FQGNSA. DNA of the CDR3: TGTGCCAGCAGCTCTACAGGGAGGGCTGAAAAACTGTTTTTT. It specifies CASSSTGRAEKLFF.

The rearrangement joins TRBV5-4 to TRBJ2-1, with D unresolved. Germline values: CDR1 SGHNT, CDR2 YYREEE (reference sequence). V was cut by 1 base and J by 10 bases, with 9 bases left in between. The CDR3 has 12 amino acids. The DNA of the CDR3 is TGTGCCAGCAGCTTGTCAGTTGGGGAGCAGTTCTTC. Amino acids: CASSLSVGEQFF.

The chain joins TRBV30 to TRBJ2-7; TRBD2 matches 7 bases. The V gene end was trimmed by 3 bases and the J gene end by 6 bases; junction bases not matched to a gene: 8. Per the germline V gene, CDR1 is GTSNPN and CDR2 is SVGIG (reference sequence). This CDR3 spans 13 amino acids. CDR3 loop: CAWSISSGGEQYF. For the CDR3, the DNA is TGTGCCTGGAGCATCTCCTCGGGGGGCGAGCAGTACTTC.

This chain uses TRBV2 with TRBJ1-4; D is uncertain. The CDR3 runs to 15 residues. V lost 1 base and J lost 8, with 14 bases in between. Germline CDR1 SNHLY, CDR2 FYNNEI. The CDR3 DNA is TGTGCCAGCAGTGAAGGTCTGGGCCTAAGGGAAAAACTGTTTTTT. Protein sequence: CASSEGLGLREKLFF.

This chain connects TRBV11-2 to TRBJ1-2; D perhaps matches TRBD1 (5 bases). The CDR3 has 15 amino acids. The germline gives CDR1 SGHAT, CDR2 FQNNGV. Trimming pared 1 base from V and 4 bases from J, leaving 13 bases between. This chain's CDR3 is CASSLVGLQGYGYTF. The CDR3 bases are TGTGCCAGCAGCTTAGTCGGGCTTCAGGGCTATGGCTACACCTTC.

The CDR3 DNA follows: TGTGCCAGTAGTTTCGGGGCAGGCGGTAACACTGAAGCTTTCTTT. Its translation is CASSFGAGGNTEAFF. The chain has TRBV19 and TRBJ1-1; D might be TRBD1 (5 bases). Germline CDR1 is LNHDA and CDR2 is SQIVND (reference sequence). V was trimmed by 5 bases and J by 2 bases, leaving 15 bases between them. This CDR3 has 15 residues.

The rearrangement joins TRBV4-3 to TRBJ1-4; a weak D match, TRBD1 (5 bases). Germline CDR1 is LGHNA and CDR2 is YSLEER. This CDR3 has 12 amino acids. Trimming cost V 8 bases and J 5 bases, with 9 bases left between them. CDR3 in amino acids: CASRRGNEKLFF. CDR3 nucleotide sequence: TGCGCCAGCCGCCGGGGGAATGAAAAACTGTTTTTT.

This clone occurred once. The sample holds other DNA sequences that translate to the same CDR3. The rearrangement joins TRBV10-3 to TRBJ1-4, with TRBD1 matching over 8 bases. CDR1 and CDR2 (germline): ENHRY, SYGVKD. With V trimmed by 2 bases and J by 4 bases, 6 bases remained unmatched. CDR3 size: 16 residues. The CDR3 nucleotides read TGTGCCATCAGTGAGCAGGGGGCTCTAGGTAATGAAAAACTGTTTTTT. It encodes CAISEQGALGNEKLFF.

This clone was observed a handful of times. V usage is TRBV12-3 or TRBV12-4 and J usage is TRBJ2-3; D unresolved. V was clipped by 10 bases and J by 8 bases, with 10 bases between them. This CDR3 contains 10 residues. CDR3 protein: CATGLGTQYF. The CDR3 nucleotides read TGTGCCACCGGATTGGGTACGCAGTATTTT.

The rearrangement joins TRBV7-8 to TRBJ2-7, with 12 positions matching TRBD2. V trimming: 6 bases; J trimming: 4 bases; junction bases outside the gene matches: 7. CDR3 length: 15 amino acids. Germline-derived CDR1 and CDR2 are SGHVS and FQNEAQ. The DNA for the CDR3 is TGTGCCAGCAGTGGGCTAGCGGGGGGGCAATACGAGCAGTACTTC. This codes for CASSGLAGGQYEQYF. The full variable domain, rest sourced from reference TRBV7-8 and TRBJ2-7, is GAGVSQSPRYKVAKRGQDVALRCDPISGHVSLFWYQQALGQGPEFLTYFQNEAQLDKSGLPSDRFFAERPEGSVSTLKIQRTQQEDSAVYLCASSGLAGGQYEQYFGPGTRLTVT.

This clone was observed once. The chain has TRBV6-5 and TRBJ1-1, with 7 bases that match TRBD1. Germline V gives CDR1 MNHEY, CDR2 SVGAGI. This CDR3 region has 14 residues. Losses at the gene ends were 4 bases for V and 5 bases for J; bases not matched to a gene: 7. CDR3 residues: CASSSRQGRTEAFF. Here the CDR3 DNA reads TGTGCCAGCAGTTCAAGACAGGGTAGAACTGAAGCTTTCTTT.